The T cell receptor beta chain under discussion was sequenced for a study of memory CD4+ T cells and cytomegalovirus serostatus. Study-level information: Of the healthy Belgian adults, eight or nine were CMV seropositive and around 22 seronegative. Study-wide results and limits: The CMV-associated TCR signature appears largely within the CD4+ memory repertoire. Repertoires predicted CMV serostatus with median bootstrapped AUC of approximately 0.94.

This table comes from immunoSEQ multiplex PCR, and its TCRdb copy is limited to in-frame clones, with some not included. The profile shows approximately 51,000 clones, roughly 80% of them singletons. A few counts support this clone. Its cognate antigen is unknown. V was pared by 6 bases and J by 8 bases, with 11 bases of the junction left unmatched. Germline loops: CDR1 LNHDA, CDR2 SQIVND (reference sequence). The CDR3 contains 15 residues. Single viable CD3+CD4+CD8-CD45RO+ cells were sorted as the memory CD4+ T cells. After thawing, CD4+ T cells were positively selected. Material for sequencing was memory CD4+ T cells from blood. The source is an adult in good health and CMV-seropositive. V is TRBV19 and J is TRBJ2-7; 12 positions match TRBD1. CDR3 in amino acids: CASRPGQGALAQQYF. CDR3 in DNA: TGTGCCAGTAGACCGGGACAGGGGGCCCTAGCGCAGCAGTACTTC.